A selection of T cell receptor beta chains follows, all from one sample in a study of cytomegalovirus exposure and HLA in healthy donors. Here immunoSEQ multiplex PCR was the method, and the copy in TCRdb shows in-frame clones only, minus some. The table shows under 200,000 clones, with 81% occurring only once. Sequenced input: PBMCs. The receptors derive from a man aged 45-65 years in good health and CMV-seronegative. CDR3s include the opening cysteine and the closing phenylalanine or tryptophan. Each record gives: J gene, clone size, D gene, V gene, CDR3 protein, CDR3 DNA. A D gene is named only where the DNA matches it firmly. Some rows have no size entry. The others give once, few or many, or a class for an expanded clone.

TRBJ1-5 NA NA TRBV7-8 CASSLPIGVSNQPQHF TGTGCCAGCAGCTTACCAATCGGGGTCAGCAATCAGCCCCAGCATTTT
TRBJ1-2 NA TRBD1 TRBV7-9 CASSPEGTGKANYGYTF TGTGCCAGCAGCCCAGAAGGGACAGGGAAGGCTAACTATGGCTACACCTTC
TRBJ2-7 NA NA TRBV5-1 CASSRAGRSYEQYF TGCGCCAGCAGCCGGGCGGGGAGAAGCTACGAGCAGTACTTC
TRBJ1-1 NA TRBD1 TRBV7-9 CASSLAPGQGSEAFF TGTGCCAGCAGCTTAGCCCCGGGACAGGGAAGTGAAGCTTTCTTT
TRBJ2-2 NA NA TRBV7-2 CASSRSTGELFF TGTGCCAGCAGTAGGAGCACCGGGGAGCTGTTTTTT
TRBJ2-5 NA NA TRBV7-8 CASSLQGTASETQYF TGTGCCAGCAGCTTACAGGGGACGGCTTCGGAGACCCAGTACTTC
TRBJ1-5 NA TRBD1 TRBV19 CASSLDRRGVNQPQHF TGTGCCAGTAGTTTGGACAGGCGCGGGGTAAATCAGCCCCAGCATTTT
TRBJ1-1 NA TRBD1 TRBV7-2 CASRTGGGTEAFF TGTGCCAGCAGGACAGGGGGTGGAACTGAAGCTTTCTTT
TRBJ1-2 few NA TRBV10-3 CAISHSPNYGYTF TGTGCCATCAGCCATTCCCCCAACTATGGCTACACCTTC
TRBJ2-7 NA TRBD2 TRBV5-1 CASSLAWRGAREQYF TGCGCCAGCAGCTTGGCCTGGCGGGGGGCCCGGGAGCAGTACTTC
TRBJ2-1 few NA TRBV10-3 CAIRRAGDNNEQFF TGTGCCATCCGTCGTGCGGGGGACAACAATGAGCAGTTCTTC
TRBJ2-7 NA TRBD1 TRBV5-5 CASSLALDRRTYEQYF TGTGCCAGCAGCTTGGCACTGGACAGGAGGACCTACGAGCAGTACTTC
TRBJ1-1 NA NA TRBV6-4 CASITEKAFF TGTGCCAGCATTACGGAGAAAGCTTTCTTT
TRBJ1-2 NA TRBD1 TRBV18 CASSPTGSGYTF TGTGCCAGCTCACCGACAGGGAGCGGCTACACCTTC
TRBJ1-1 NA TRBD1 TRBV14 CASSQGRGRATEAFF TGTGCCAGCAGCCAAGGCAGGGGGCGCGCCACTGAAGCTTTCTTT
TRBJ1-1 once NA TRBV5-1 CASSRRQPGGLSNTEAFF TGCGCCAGCAGCCGCAGACAGCCGGGGGGCCTTTCGAACACTGAAGCTTTCTTT
TRBJ1-5 once NA TRBV6-5 CASSVRLSNQPQHF TGTGCCAGCAGTGTCCGGTTGAGCAATCAGCCCCAGCATTTT
TRBJ1-6 NA NA TRBV29-1 CSAREGRAAPLHF TGCAGCGCACGGGAGGGGCGGGCCGCACCCCTCCACTTT
TRBJ1-4 NA NA TRBV4-1 CASSPRTAKATNEKLFF TGCGCCAGCAGCCCCAGGACAGCGAAAGCAACTAATGAAAAACTGTTTTTT
TRBJ1-1 once TRBD1 TRBV4-1 CASSQAQGAKMNTEAFF TGCGCCAGCAGCCAAGCACAGGGGGCTAAAATGAACACTGAAGCTTTCTTT
TRBJ2-5 NA NA TRBV19 CASSIGQKKETQYF TGTGCCAGTAGTATCGGACAGAAAAAAGAGACCCAGTACTTC
TRBJ2-1 NA NA TRBV6-1 CASKTVPHEQFF TGTGCCAGCAAGACAGTTCCACATGAGCAGTTCTTC
TRBJ1-3 NA TRBD1 TRBV14 CASSQTGNSGNTIYF TGTGCCAGCAGCCAGACAGGGAACTCTGGAAACACCATATATTTT
TRBJ1-2 NA TRBD1 TRBV27 CASSSGQLNYGYTF TGTGCCAGCAGTTCGGGACAGCTAAACTATGGCTACACCTTC
TRBJ1-2 NA NA TRBV7-9 CSSSSWTVLSYGYTF TGTTCCAGCAGCTCCTGGACAGTACTCTCCTATGGCTACACCTTC
TRBJ2-5 NA NA TRBV5-1 CASSAQKGEETQYF TGCGCCAGCAGCGCACAGAAGGGGGAAGAGACCCAGTACTTC
TRBJ2-5 NA NA TRBV4-1 CASSQDRQGSTTQYF TGCGCCAGCAGCCAAGATCGTCAGGGGTCCACGACCCAGTACTTC
TRBJ1-1 NA NA TRBV15 CATSRTGLNTEAFF TGTGCCACCAGCAGGACAGGTCTGAACACTGAAGCTTTCTTT
TRBJ2-7 NA TRBD1 TRBV6-1 CASSLQGTQYF TGTGCCAGCAGTTTACAGGGGACGCAGTACTTC
TRBJ2-1 NA TRBD2 TRBV4-1 CASSQDPGTSGGAGEQFF TGCGCCAGCAGCCAAGATCCCGGGACTAGCGGGGGGGCCGGTGAGCAGTTCTTC
TRBJ2-7 NA TRBD2 TRBV7-2 CASSLIAGVPYEQYF TGTGCCAGCAGCTTAATCGCGGGGGTCCCCTACGAGCAGTACTTC
TRBJ2-5 once NA TRBV1 CTSSQDAGPRYQETQYF TGCACCAGCAGCCAAGATGCGGGACCTAGGTACCAAGAGACCCAGTACTTC
TRBJ2-7 NA TRBD1 TRBV4-2 CASSQDFAGQGSYEQYF TGTGCCAGCAGCCAAGATTTTGCGGGACAGGGGTCCTACGAGCAGTACTTC
TRBJ1-5 few TRBD1 TRBV12-5 CASGPGDRLGGNQPQHF TGTGCTAGTGGTCCCGGGGACAGGTTAGGTGGCAATCAGCCCCAGCATTTT
TRBJ2-5 NA NA TRBV29-1 CSVAGGPKTQYF TGCAGCGTGGCCGGGGGGCCGAAGACCCAGTACTTC
TRBJ1-1 NA TRBD1 TRBV27 CASSLQGARYTEAFF TGTGCCAGCAGCCTACAGGGGGCAAGGTACACTGAAGCTTTCTTT
TRBJ1-2 NA TRBD1 TRBV5-1 CASSAGGEGYGYTF TGCGCCAGCAGCGCAGGGGGAGAGGGCTATGGCTACACCTTC
TRBJ1-2 NA TRBD1 TRBV6-5 CASRRTGEDGYTF TGTGCCAGCAGAAGGACAGGGGAGGATGGCTACACCTTC
TRBJ2-4 NA TRBD1 TRBV10-3 CAISVQGANIQYF TGTGCCATCAGTGTTCAGGGGGCGAACATTCAGTACTTC
TRBJ1-2 NA NA TRBV5-4 CASSLVGRELYGYTF TGTGCCAGCAGCTTGGTTGGGAGAGAACTCTATGGCTACACCTTC
TRBJ2-5 once NA TRBV7-7 CASSPWARQETQYF TGTGCCAGCAGCCCCTGGGCAAGACAAGAGACCCAGTACTTC
TRBJ2-2 once TRBD1 TRBV6-5 CASNRQGVNTGELFF TGTGCCAGCAATAGACAGGGGGTTAACACCGGGGAGCTGTTTTTT
TRBJ1-3 NA NA TRBV11-1 CASSFQGGNTIYF TGTGCCAGCAGCTTCCAGGGCGGAAACACCATATATTTT
TRBJ1-1 once NA TRBV19 CASSIDPYRGAFF TGTGCCAGTAGTATAGATCCCTACCGAGGAGCTTTCTTT
TRBJ1-2 NA TRBD1 TRBV5-8 CASSLEWGTAYGYTF TGTGCCAGCAGCTTGGAATGGGGGACAGCCTATGGCTACACCTTC
TRBJ2-2 NA NA TRBV5-1 CASSLAGNTGELFF TGCGCCAGCAGCTTGGCAGGGAACACCGGGGAGCTGTTTTTT
TRBJ2-7 NA NA TRBV2 CASSVDVQGDYEQYF TGTGCCAGCAGTGTAGATGTACAGGGTGACTACGAGCAGTACTTC
TRBJ1-2 NA TRBD1 TRBV19 CASSIIRDRGSGYTF TGTGCCAGTAGTATAATCCGGGACAGGGGATCTGGCTACACCTTC